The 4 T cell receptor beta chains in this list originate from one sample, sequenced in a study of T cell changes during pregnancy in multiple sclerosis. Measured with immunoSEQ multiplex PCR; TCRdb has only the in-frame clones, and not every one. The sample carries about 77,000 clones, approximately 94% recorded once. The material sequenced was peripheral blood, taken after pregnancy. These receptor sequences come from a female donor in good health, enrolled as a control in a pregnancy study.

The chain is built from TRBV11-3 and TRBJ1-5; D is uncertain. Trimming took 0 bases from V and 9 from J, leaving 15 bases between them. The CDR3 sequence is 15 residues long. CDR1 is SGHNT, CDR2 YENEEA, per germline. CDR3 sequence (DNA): TGTGCCAGCAGCTTAGATCGGAGAGGTTCTTCGCCCCAGCATTTT. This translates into CASSLDRRGSSPQHF.

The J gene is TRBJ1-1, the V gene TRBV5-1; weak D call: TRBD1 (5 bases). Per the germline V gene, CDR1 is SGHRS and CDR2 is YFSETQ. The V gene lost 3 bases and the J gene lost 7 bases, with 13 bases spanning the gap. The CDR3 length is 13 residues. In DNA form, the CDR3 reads TGCGCCAGCAGCTGGGAAGATAGGGGTGAAGCTTTCTTT. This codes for CASSWEDRGEAFF.

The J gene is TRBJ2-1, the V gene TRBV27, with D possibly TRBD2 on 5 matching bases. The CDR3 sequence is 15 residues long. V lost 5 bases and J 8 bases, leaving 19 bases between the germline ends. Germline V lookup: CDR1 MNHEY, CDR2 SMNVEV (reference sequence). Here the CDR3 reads CASSQTLNSGYEQFF. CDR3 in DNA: TGTGCCAGCAGTCAAACACTCAATTCGGGATATGAGCAGTTCTTC.

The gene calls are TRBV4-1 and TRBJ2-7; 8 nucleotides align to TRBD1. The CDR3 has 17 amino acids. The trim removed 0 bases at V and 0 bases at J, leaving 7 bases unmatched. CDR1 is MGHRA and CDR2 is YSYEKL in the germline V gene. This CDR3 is CASSQDSETGVSYEQYF. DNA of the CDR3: TGCGCCAGCAGCCAAGATTCCGAGACAGGGGTCTCCTACGAGCAGTACTTC.